One and the same sample provided the 30 T cell receptor beta chains below, sequenced in a study of cytomegalovirus exposure and HLA in healthy donors. Produced via immunoSEQ multiplex PCR; TCRdb's table is partial and in-frame only. The table shows about 56,000 clones, with approximately 94% occurring only once. The source material was PBMCs. These receptors came from a man aged 18 to 29 in good health and CMV-seronegative.

This clone was detected once. The rearrangement uses TRBV6-4 and TRBJ2-2; 7 bases agree with TRBD1. The CDR3 sequence is 15 residues long. V lost 3 bases and J lost 1; bases outside the gene matches: 2. The germline gives CDR1 MRHNA, CDR2 SNTAGT. CDR3 bases: TGTGCCAGCAGTGAACAGGGGCGGAACACCGGGGAGCTGTTTTTT. Amino acid sequence: CASSEQGRNTGELFF.

This clone has only one observation. The gene calls are TRBV5-6 and TRBJ2-7, with D possibly being TRBD1 (6 bases). CDR1 is SGHDT and CDR2 is YYEEEE in the germline V gene. The CDR3 has 16 residues. With 4 bases removed from V and 3 bases from J, the gap between germline ends came to 20 bases. The CDR3 region is CASSHGPGVVGYEQYF. In DNA, the CDR3 is TGTGCCAGCAGCCACGGCCCAGGGGTTGTAGGCTACGAGCAGTACTTC.

The gene calls are TRBV28 and TRBJ2-7, with 13 bases that match TRBD2. Trimming cost V 5 bases and J 0 bases; bases outside gene matches: 4. Germline V gene data show CDR1 as MDHEN and CDR2 as SYDVKM. The CDR3 runs to 16 residues. CDR3 in amino acids: CASSLGTSGDSYEQYF. CDR3 DNA sequence: TGTGCCAGCAGTCTTGGGACTAGCGGGGACTCCTACGAGCAGTACTTC.

The chain couples TRBV11-2 to TRBJ2-7; D unresolved. The germline gives CDR1 SGHAT, CDR2 FQNNGV. V was trimmed by 5 bases and J by 3 bases, leaving 11 bases between them. This CDR3 spans 13 amino acids. This CDR3 is CASSVSRVYEQYF. Here the CDR3 DNA reads TGTGCCAGCAGCGTTTCACGGGTCTACGAGCAGTACTTC.

The chain carries TRBV6-5 and TRBJ2-5; a weak D match, TRBD1 (6 bases). The CDR3 covers 11 residues. Trimming removed 5 bases at V and 5 bases at J, with 6 bases between. In germline, CDR1 is MNHEY, CDR2 SVGAGI. This chain's CDR3 is CASSRGETQYF. The CDR3 bases are TGTGCCAGCAGTAGGGGGGAGACCCAGTACTTC.

The chain recombines TRBV27 with TRBJ2-1, with 7 bases matching TRBD2. CDR1 MNHEY and CDR2 SMNVEV come from the germline V gene (reference sequence). The CDR3 consists of 16 residues. The J segment lost 1 base and the V segment lost 6 bases, leaving 9 bases of the junction unmatched. The CDR3 protein is CASRTAGGGSYNEQFF. CDR3 DNA: TGTGCCAGCAGAACCGCCGGCGGGGGATCCTACAATGAGCAGTTCTTC.

This clone is a singleton in its sample. This sequence joins TRBV5-6 and TRBJ2-2, with D tentatively TRBD2 (6 bases). V lost 4 bases and J lost 1, with 11 bases in between. Germline CDR1 SGHDT, CDR2 YYEEEE. The CDR3 extends over 15 amino acids. CDR3 DNA: TGTGCCAGCAGCGGGACCGGGGGGAACACCGGGGAGCTGTTTTTT. Protein sequence: CASSGTGGNTGELFF.

This sequence joins TRBV4-3 and TRBJ1-4; 7 bases align to TRBD1. Germline lookup yields CDR1 LGHNA and CDR2 YSLEER. The CDR3 loop spans 16 amino acids. Losses at the gene ends were 1 base for V and 3 bases for J; bases not matched to a gene: 5. In nucleotides, the CDR3 is TGCGCCAGCAGCCAAGGCCCCGGGACAGCTAATGAAAAACTGTTTTTT. Its protein is CASSQGPGTANEKLFF.

The rearrangement links TRBV19 to TRBJ2-2; unclear D gene. The CDR3 is made up of 14 amino acids. Between the trimmed V and J ends, which lost 2 bases and 1 base, there was a span of 5 bases. The germline gives CDR1 LNHDA, CDR2 SQIVND (reference sequence). The chain's CDR3 is CASSIPGNTGELFF. The CDR3 DNA sequence: TGTGCCAGTAGTATACCGGGGAACACCGGGGAGCTGTTTTTT.

V and J are TRBV28 and TRBJ1-1; a possible D gene is TRBD1 (6 bases). The CDR3 is 17 amino acids. CDR1 is MDHEN and CDR2 is SYDVKM in the germline V gene. V was pared by 7 bases and J by 0 bases, with 21 bases between. The CDR3 DNA reads TGTGCCAGCACCCCGGGCGTACAGGGAGACATGAACACTGAAGCTTTCTTT. This gives the protein CASTPGVQGDMNTEAFF.

The chain recombines TRBV28 with TRBJ2-7; 8 positions agree with TRBD2. Germline V CDR1 and CDR2: MDHEN, SYDVKM. This CDR3 contains 18 residues. The V segment lost 3 bases and the J segment 0 bases; nucleotides outside the gene matches: 13. Here the CDR3 reads CASSFGGRLAGSSYEQYF. CDR3 DNA: TGTGCCAGCAGTTTTGGAGGACGGTTAGCGGGAAGCTCCTACGAGCAGTACTTC. The complete variable domain, with remaining parts taken from reference TRBV28 and TRBJ2-7, reads DVKVTQSSRYLVKRTGEKVFLECVQDMDHENMFWYRQDPGLGLRLIYFSYDVKMKEKGDIPEGYSVSREKKERFSLILESASTNQTSMYLCASSFGGRLAGSSYEQYFGPGTRLTVT.

The rearrangement links TRBV19 to TRBJ2-6; 9 nucleotides line up with TRBD1. The J segment lost 2 bases and the V segment lost 8 bases, leaving 4 bases of the junction unmatched. The germline CDR1 and CDR2 sequences are LNHDA and SQIVND (reference sequence). The CDR3 covers 15 residues. CDR3 amino acids: CASGQGLTGANVLTF. The CDR3 DNA sequence: TGTGCCAGTGGACAGGGGTTGACTGGGGCCAACGTCCTGACTTTC.

The chain couples TRBV6-1 to TRBJ1-3; D gene ambiguous. The germline V gene has CDR1 MNHNS and CDR2 SASEGT. Trimming left V 4 bases short and J 4 bases short, with 11 bases between. CDR3 length: 14 residues. In DNA, the CDR3 is TGTGCCAGCAGTGCGGCGGTCTTCGGAAACACCATATATTTT. Encoded protein: CASSAAVFGNTIYF.

This chain links TRBV6-6 with TRBJ2-1; a weak D match, TRBD2 (7 bases). Germline V gene lookup returns CDR1 MNHNY and CDR2 SVGAGI (reference sequence). The CDR3 is made up of 13 amino acids. Trimming removed 8 bases from V and 7 bases from J, with 15 bases in between. The CDR3 region has the DNA TGTGCCAGCGGTAGGGGAGGGGGGAATGAGCAGTTCTTC. As protein: CASGRGGGNEQFF.

V and J are TRBV28 and TRBJ2-3; TRBD2 matches 11 bases. Germline trimming cut 5 bases from V and 0 bases from J; bases unmatched to any gene: 1. The length of the CDR3 is 15 residues. Per the germline V gene, CDR1 is MDHEN and CDR2 is SYDVKM. Written as DNA, the CDR3 is TGTGCCAGCAGTGGACTAGCGGGTAGCACAGATACGCAGTATTTT. Protein: CASSGLAGSTDTQYF.

V is TRBV9 and J is TRBJ2-1; TRBD1 is a possible D gene (5 bases). The CDR3 spans 14 residues. V was trimmed by 4 bases and J by 2 bases, leaving 10 bases between them. Germline CDR1 SGDLS, CDR2 YYNGEE. This CDR3 reads CASSLDTAYNEQFF. The CDR3 DNA reads as TGTGCCAGCAGCCTGGACACCGCCTACAATGAGCAGTTCTTC.

A single count supports this clone. This sequence joins TRBV18 and TRBJ2-6; TRBD1 is a possible D gene (6 bases). Trimming removed 4 bases at V and 0 bases at J, with 13 bases between. Looked up from germline, CDR1 is KGHSH and CDR2 is LQKENI. This CDR3 region has 17 residues. CDR3: CASSLRGKNSGANVLTF. As DNA, the CDR3 is TGTGCCAGCTCACTCAGGGGTAAAAACTCTGGGGCCAACGTCCTGACTTTC.

V gene TRBV28 combines with J gene TRBJ2-1; D is possibly TRBD2 (5 bases). With 5 bases removed from V and 0 bases from J, the gap between germline ends came to 17 bases. CDR3 length: 17 residues. CDR1 and CDR2 from the germline V gene are MDHEN and SYDVKM. As DNA, the CDR3 is TGTGCCAGCAGTCTAGAAGAGCGGTCGAGCTCCTACAATGAGCAGTTCTTC. This translates into CASSLEERSSSYNEQFF.

Notes on this clone: Other DNA sequences in the same sample also yield this CDR3. V is TRBV2 and J is TRBJ2-5, with a possible D match to TRBD1 (5 bases). The germline CDR1 and CDR2 sequences are SNHLY and FYNNEI. Trimming stripped 3 bases from V and 1 base from J, with 6 bases between. CDR3 size: 13 residues. The CDR3 sequence is CASSDDSQETQYF. The CDR3 DNA follows: TGTGCCAGCAGTGACGACAGCCAAGAGACCCAGTACTTC.

The chain employs TRBV7-9 and TRBJ1-4; D might be TRBD1 (6 bases). Germline CDR1 reads SEHNR; CDR2 reads FQNEAQ (reference sequence). V dropped 0 bases and J dropped 5 bases, with 10 bases sitting between them. The CDR3 has 15 amino acids. The CDR3 nucleotides are TGTGCCAGCAGCTTAGCCCGACAGGCCAATGAAAAACTGTTTTTT. It yields the protein CASSLARQANEKLFF.

The J gene is TRBJ2-2, the V gene TRBV10-1; D gene uncertain. This CDR3 comprises 13 residues. V shed 2 bases and J shed 4 bases, with 5 bases lying between them. Germline V lookup: CDR1 WNHNN, CDR2 SYGVQD (reference sequence). CDR3 bases: TGCGCCAGCAGTGAGACGGTCACCGGGGAGCTGTTTTTT. Translated, it gives CASSETVTGELFF.

The V gene is TRBV7-2, the J gene TRBJ2-3, with TRBD2 matching 8 bases. Germline trimming cut 2 bases from V and 2 bases from J; bases unmatched to any gene: 3. CDR3 length equals 15 residues. Germline-derived CDR1 and CDR2 are SGHTA and FQGNSA. The CDR3 DNA follows: TGTGCCAGCAGCTTACGAGCGGGGGACACAGATACGCAGTATTTT. Amino acids: CASSLRAGDTDTQYF.

The chain couples TRBV27 to TRBJ1-2; a possible D gene is TRBD1 (6 bases). The ends were cut back, 4 bases at V and 3 bases at J, with 12 bases in the middle. This CDR3 has 14 amino acids. From germline, CDR1 is MNHEY and CDR2 SMNVEV (reference sequence). Written as DNA, the CDR3 is TGTGCCAGCAGTTGGACAGATAACCACTATGGCTACACCTTC. It encodes CASSWTDNHYGYTF.

The CDR3 DNA reads TGCGCCAGCAGCTCCGGACTAGCGGGAGCGAATGAGCAGTTCTTC. Residues: CASSSGLAGANEQFF. The chain recombines TRBV5-1 with TRBJ2-1; 13 nucleotides match TRBD2. V shed 3 bases and J 7 bases; nucleotides not matched to a gene: 4. The CDR3 is made up of 15 amino acids. Germline lookup yields CDR1 SGHRS and CDR2 YFSETQ. Supplemented by reference TRBV5-1 and TRBJ2-1, the full variable domain reads KAGVTQTPRYLIKTRGQQVTLSCSPISGHRSVSWYQQTPGQGLQFLFEYFSETQRNKGNFPGRFSGRQFSNSRSEMNVSTLELGDSALYLCASSSGLAGANEQFFGPGTRLTVL.

The table lists this clone with a count of one. The CDR3 DNA is TGTGCCAGCAGCCTCCCCCTTAGAGCAGATACGCAGTATTTT. It translates to CASSLPLRADTQYF. The chain recombines TRBV7-2 with TRBJ2-3, with D hard to call. Trimming left V 5 bases short and J 4 bases short, with 13 bases between. CDR3 length: 14 residues. Germline values: CDR1 SGHTA, CDR2 FQGNSA.

The rearrangement links TRBV7-2 to TRBJ1-1; D is unresolved. This CDR3 has 14 amino acids. The V end was cut by 6 bases, the J end by 4 bases, with 15 bases between. Germline V gene sequence: CDR1 SGHTA, CDR2 FQGNSA. Here the CDR3 reads CASRLAWESTEAFF. CDR3 nucleotides: TGTGCCAGCAGGCTCGCATGGGAGAGCACTGAAGCTTTCTTT. The whole variable domain, filled in from reference TRBV7-2 and TRBJ1-1, reads GAGVSQSPSNKVTEKGKDVELRCDPISGHTALYWYRQSLGQGLEFLIYFQGNSAPDKSGLPSDRFSAERTGGSVSTLTIQRTQQEDSAVYLCASRLAWESTEAFFGQGTRLTVV.

The V and J genes are TRBV4-1 and TRBJ2-7; D is uncertain. V lost 2 bases and J lost 1, with 12 bases in between. This CDR3 contains 15 residues. CDR1 and CDR2 (germline): MGHRA, YSYEKL. The CDR3, as DNA: TGCGCCAGCAGCCAATCCCCGTTGGAGTCCTACGAGCAGTACTTC. It is translated as CASSQSPLESYEQYF.

This chain links TRBV4-1 with TRBJ2-7; weak D call: TRBD2 (5 bases). The CDR3 is 14 residues long. Trimming took off 4 bases at V and 0 bases at J, with 10 bases between the two ends. Germline V gene sequence: CDR1 MGHRA, CDR2 YSYEKL. The CDR3 DNA reads TGCGCCAGCAGCCTAAATCGGGACTCCTACGAGCAGTACTTC. It is translated as CASSLNRDSYEQYF.

This chain uses TRBV15 with TRBJ2-2; no clear D. The CDR3 extends over 15 amino acids. The V and J ends lost 0 bases and 1 base respectively, with 6 bases between them. Germline loops: CDR1 LNHNV, CDR2 YYDKDF (reference sequence). CDR3 sequence reads: CATSREKRNTGELFF. As DNA, the CDR3 is TGTGCCACCAGCAGAGAAAAGCGGAACACCGGGGAGCTGTTTTTT.

The rearrangement uses TRBV6-6 and TRBJ2-3; TRBD2 matches at 7 bases. This CDR3 is 16 amino acids long. The germline V gene encodes CDR1 MNHNY and CDR2 SVGAGI (reference sequence). Trimming removed 8 bases from V and 2 bases from J; junction bases left unmatched: 13. CDR3 amino acids: CASLRVSGTNTDTQYF. In DNA form, the CDR3 reads TGTGCCAGCCTGCGTGTTTCCGGGACTAACACAGATACGCAGTATTTT.